Listed below are T cell receptor beta chains from one sample, sequenced in a study of Graves' ophthalmopathy and Graves' hyperthyroidism. TCRdb re-derived calls from the multiplex PCR reads in MiXCR, one entry per CDR3 protein. The top ten hold over 40% of the sample, which has 200,000 to 300,000 distinct CDR3 sequences, around 42% seen once. Sequences were obtained from peripheral blood. The receptors shown here come from an adult man with Graves' ophthalmopathy. Each CDR3 is given with its conserved first and last residue. Each record gives: V gene, clone size, D gene, J gene, CDR3 DNA, CDR3 protein. D genes are given only for firm matches. Not all rows give a size; the values are once, few, many and, for expanded clones, a class.

TRBV19	few	.	TRBJ1-1	TGTGCCAGTAGTATCGGCGGGCCAGCGAACACTGAAGCTTTCTTT	CASSIGGPANTEAFF
TRBV5-1	.	TRBD1	TRBJ1-5	TGCGCCAGCAGCTTGGGTTCAGGGGGCGCTGGGGCCAATCAGCCCCAGCATTTT	CASSLGSGGAGANQPQHF
TRBV12-3/TRBV12-4	many	.	TRBJ2-7	TGTGCCAGCAGCTCAATACACGAGCAGTACTTC	CASSSIHEQYF
TRBV7-9	.	.	TRBJ1-6	TGTGCCAGCAGCTCGACCCCGTTT	CASSSTPF
TRBV19	.	.	TRBJ2-7	TGTGCCAGTAGTTTCGTCCCCTCCTACGAGCAGTGCTTC	CASSFVPSYEQCF
TRBV7-9	few	TRBD1	TRBJ1-6	TGTGCCAGCAGCAAAGGGACAGGGAATAGTCGTTCACCCCTCCACTTT	CASSKGTGNSRSPLHF
TRBV7-2	.	TRBD1	TRBJ1-1	TGTGCCAGCAGCACGTACAGGGGAAACACTGAAGCTTTCTTT	CASSTYRGNTEAFF
TRBV27	.	TRBD1	TRBJ1-5	TGTGCCAGCAGACAAGACAGGGGAGGGCAGCCCCAGCATTTT	CASRQDRGGQPQHF
TRBV20-1	.	.	TRBJ2-2	TGCAGTGCTAGCGGGGGGCTGAACACCGGGGAGCTGTTTTTT	CSASGGLNTGELFF
TRBV7-9	.	.	TRBJ1-4	TGTGCCAGCAGCTTCCTCACAACTAATGAAAAACTGTTTTTT	CASSFLTTNEKLFF
TRBV6-5	.	.	TRBJ1-4	TGTGCCAGCAGTTCCCGGGTCATAGGGGAAAAACTGTTTTTT	CASSSRVIGEKLFF
TRBV24-1	many	.	TRBJ1-1	TGTGCCACTAGAGGACCGCCGGGCACTGAAGCTTTCTTT	CATRGPPGTEAFF
TRBV2	.	TRBD2	TRBJ2-5	TGTGCCAGCAGGGACACCGGGACTATAGTGATGGCCCAGTACTTC	CASRDTGTIVMAQYF